This T cell receptor beta chain stems from a study of T cell repertoires in cytomegalovirus infection. With V trimmed by 4 bases and J by 2 bases, 11 bases remained unmatched. Germline lookup yields CDR1 SGDLS and CDR2 YYNGEE. This CDR3 contains 18 residues. This clonotype was counted a single time. Its antigen is unknown. TCRdb re-analysed the reads in MiXCR, keeping a single row per CDR3 protein. The top ten hold under 65% of the sample, which has 100,000 to 150,000 distinct CDR3 sequences, about 32% seen once. The sample here was CD8+ T cells from cultured PBMCs, taken from culture after CMV antigen stimulation. The chain combines TRBV9 with TRBJ2-3; 12 bases line up with TRBD1. This TCR was recovered from a human donor in good health (CMV status not recorded). Some clones in this sample may be carry-over from other donors' samples. In DNA form, the CDR3 reads TGTGCCAGCAGCCCGGGACAGGGGGCGAATATTCTCACAGATACGCAGTATTTT. Protein product: CASSPGQGANILTDTQYF.